This T cell receptor beta chain originates from a study of tumor-infiltrating lymphocytes in primary liver carcinoma. Per germline, CDR1 MGHDK and CDR2 SYGVNS. This CDR3 is 16 amino acids long. Worth noting for this clonotype: Its antigen is unknown. An end of the junction does not agree with germline; a read error may underlie this.

Synthesis of TCR beta cDNA was carried out from 500 ng total RNA with a constant-region primer. Amplification in three nested multiplex PCR rounds with slightly modified ARM-PCR gave rise to TCR beta libraries. It was with TRBV1-TRBV30 forward primers and a C-beta reverse primer that the first two PCR rounds were run, at roughly 10 cycles each. TCRdb re-called the multiplex PCR reads through MiXCR, storing one row per CDR3 protein. This sample has about 30,000 distinct CDR3 sequences, with approximately 71% found just once. General study findings and limits: Only about 8-24% of top clones showed up in all five tumor regions.

The study co-extracted DNA and RNA from around 20-30 mg of unsorted bulk tissue. The chain recombines TRBV25-1 with TRBJ2-2; D is ambiguous. The TCR comes from a woman in her 30s with primary liver carcinoma and hepatitis B virus infection. Sample: liver tumor tissue from sampling region 3. Specified subset: tumor region T3, left-lateral pole. Here the CDR3 reads CALHGASPPYTRELFF. CDR3 DNA: TGTGCCCTTCATGGTGCTTCGCCGCCTTACACCCGGGAGCTGTTTTTT.